These 25 T cell receptor beta chains originate from one sample sequenced in a study of CD4 T cells in relation to SARS-CoV-2 and coronaviruses. Libraries were prepared by immunoSEQ multiplex PCR; TCRdb keeps only in-frame clonotypes and omits some of them. The sample shows some 45,000 clones, approximately 80% of them seen only once. These TCRs' antigens remain unknown. The sequenced material came from naive CD4+ T cells from PBMCs, cultured in vitro. Documented subset: naive CD4+ T cells isolated by negative enrichment. These receptors were obtained from an adult with COVID-19.

J is TRBJ1-5 and V is TRBV3-1 (or the pseudogene TRBV3-2); TRBD1 is a possible D gene (5 bases). The CDR3 runs 13 residues. Germline lookup yields CDR1 LGHDT and CDR2 YNNKEL (reference sequence). V was trimmed by 4 bases and J by 4 bases, leaving 8 bases between them. DNA of the CDR3: TGTGCCAGCAGCCGACAGTTAAATCAGCCCCAGCATTTT. Its translation: CASSRQLNQPQHF.

V and J are TRBV6-6 and TRBJ2-3; the match to TRBD2 covers 9 bases. Germline trimming cut 5 bases from V and 4 bases from J; bases unmatched to any gene: 4. CDR1 is MNHNY and CDR2 is SVGAGI in the germline V gene (reference sequence). The length of the CDR3 is 14 residues. The chain's CDR3 is CASSPSSGADTQYF. In nucleotides, the CDR3 is TGTGCCAGCAGTCCTTCTAGCGGGGCAGATACGCAGTATTTT.

The chain couples TRBV5-4 to TRBJ1-2, with TRBD1 as a possible D gene (5 bases). The CDR3 is 14 residues long. Trimming cost V 0 bases and J 4 bases, with 10 bases left between them. Germline loops: CDR1 SGHNT, CDR2 YYREEE (reference sequence). CDR3 region: CASSLGGTVYGYTF. In nucleotides, the CDR3 is TGTGCCAGCAGCTTGGGGGGCACCGTCTATGGCTACACCTTC.

The V call is TRBV27, the J call TRBJ2-1, with TRBD2 identical over 11 bases. The V gene's germline CDR1 is MNHEY and CDR2 SMNVEV (reference sequence). The CDR3 has 16 residues. Trimming removed 5 bases from V and 6 bases from J; junction bases left unmatched: 9. This CDR3 is CASSPILAGVVNEQFF. CDR3 sequence (DNA): TGTGCCAGCAGTCCGATACTAGCGGGAGTAGTCAATGAGCAGTTCTTC.

The chain uses TRBV4-1 and TRBJ1-2; D is uncertain. The CDR3 length is 16 residues. The germline gives CDR1 MGHRA, CDR2 YSYEKL. Trimming took 1 base from V and 2 from J, leaving 14 bases between them. The CDR3 coding sequence is TGCGCCAGCAGCCAAGGGATAGTGGGAGTGAACTATGGCTACACCTTC. Translation gives CASSQGIVGVNYGYTF.

The gene calls are TRBV9 and TRBJ2-3, with 15 positions matching TRBD2. V was clipped by 3 bases and J by 7 bases; unmatched bases: 6. Looked up from germline, CDR1 is SGDLS and CDR2 is YYNGEE. The CDR3 has 16 amino acids. CDR3 amino acids: CASSGTGLAGGNTQYF. CDR3 sequence (DNA): TGTGCCAGCAGCGGAACGGGACTAGCGGGAGGTAATACGCAGTATTTT.

The rearrangement joins TRBV28 to TRBJ1-1, with D uncertain. V dropped 8 bases and J dropped 11 bases, with 18 bases sitting between them. CDR1 and CDR2 from the germline V gene are MDHEN and SYDVKM. The CDR3 extends over 12 amino acids. CDR3 DNA: TGTGCCAGCTCCGACACAGCTCGGTGGGCTTTCTTT. It is translated as CASSDTARWAFF.

This chain links TRBV15 with TRBJ2-6; D uncertain. The ends were cut back, 1 base at V and 1 base at J, with 14 bases in the middle. The CDR3 is made up of 18 amino acids. Germline CDR1 and CDR2: LNHNV and YYDKDF (reference sequence). In DNA, the CDR3 is TGTGCCACCAGCAGAGTCCTCTTACTTGATTCTGGGGCCAACGTCCTGACTTTC. This encodes CATSRVLLLDSGANVLTF.

The genes are TRBV19 and TRBJ1-2; 7 nucleotides align to TRBD1. This CDR3 comprises 13 residues. The J segment lost 0 bases and the V segment lost 6 bases, leaving 1 base of the junction unmatched. Germline CDR1 is LNHDA and CDR2 is SQIVND (reference sequence). The DNA for the CDR3 is TGTGCCAGTAGGGGGACAGCTAACTATGGCTACACCTTC. This encodes CASRGTANYGYTF.

The CDR3 bases are TGCGCCAGCAGCCAGAAACAAGGACTAGCGGGAGGAGATACGCAGTATTTT. This translates into CASSQKQGLAGGDTQYF. The genes are TRBV4-3 and TRBJ2-3; TRBD2 matches at 14 bases. CDR3 length equals 17 residues. In germline, CDR1 is LGHNA, CDR2 YSLEER. J was trimmed by 5 bases and V by 3 bases; bases with no gene match: 7.

The rearrangement links TRBV24-1 to TRBJ1-1; D not certain. CDR1 and CDR2 from the germline V gene are KGHDR and SFDVKD. The CDR3 spans 17 residues. V lost 0 bases, J lost 0 bases, and 13 bases lay in between. CDR3 nucleotide sequence: TGTGCCACCAGTGATTTGCAGCCGGAGCCAATGAACACTGAAGCTTTCTTT. The encoded protein is CATSDLQPEPMNTEAFF.

The chain's CDR3 is CSARGVQPQHF. DNA for the CDR3: TGCAGTGCTAGAGGGGTTCAGCCCCAGCATTTT. The chain is built from TRBV20-1 and TRBJ1-5; D is undetermined. V shed 1 base and J shed 6 bases, with 4 bases lying between them. The CDR3 covers 11 residues. Per germline, CDR1 DFQATT and CDR2 SNEGSKA (reference sequence).

The gene calls are TRBV6-1 and TRBJ2-7; 13 positions agree with TRBD2. The germline V gene encodes CDR1 MNHNS and CDR2 SASEGT. The CDR3 length is 17 residues. J was trimmed by 3 bases and V by 4 bases; bases with no gene match: 9. The CDR3 is CASSAGLGLAGSYEQYF. The CDR3 DNA is TGTGCCAGCAGTGCAGGATTGGGACTAGCGGGAAGCTACGAGCAGTACTTC.

The chain links TRBV6-2 or TRBV6-3 to TRBJ2-7; the D is unclear. This CDR3 has 14 residues. The V and J ends lost 0 bases and 4 bases respectively, with 10 bases between them. Germline assignment: CDR1 MNHEY and CDR2 SVGEGT. Here the CDR3 reads CASSYSIVGYEQYF. The CDR3 nucleotides read TGTGCCAGCAGTTACTCGATCGTTGGTTACGAGCAGTACTTC.

The chain joins TRBV29-1 to TRBJ2-3; unclear D gene. The CDR3 runs to 13 residues. CDR1 is SQVTM and CDR2 is ANQGSEA in the germline V gene. V was pared by 4 bases and J by 0 bases, with 8 bases between. CDR3 sequence (DNA): TGCAGCGTTGTTGACGGAAGCACAGATACGCAGTATTTT. It yields the protein CSVVDGSTDTQYF.

Only one count was recorded for this clone. This chain links TRBV5-1 with TRBJ1-6, with D perhaps TRBD1 (6 bases). Trimming pared 0 bases from V and 0 bases from J, leaving 13 bases between. This CDR3 is built from 18 residues. From germline, CDR1 is SGHRS and CDR2 YFSETQ. CDR3 amino acids: CASSLGWGQSSYNSPLHF. The DNA for the CDR3 is TGCGCCAGCAGCTTGGGATGGGGACAAAGCTCCTATAATTCACCCCTCCACTTT.

The J gene is TRBJ2-3, the V gene TRBV6-4, with 10 bases matching TRBD2. V lost 2 bases, J lost 6 bases, and 5 bases stayed unmatched. This CDR3 is 15 amino acids long. Germline CDR1 reads MRHNA; CDR2 reads SNTAGT. CDR3 in DNA: TGTGCCAGCAGTGACCTAGCGGGAGCGGTTGATACGCAGTATTTT. Protein sequence: CASSDLAGAVDTQYF.

The chain is built from TRBV7-9 and TRBJ2-4; 8 bases align to TRBD1. The trim removed 4 bases at V and 0 bases at J, leaving 5 bases unmatched. Germline CDR1 and CDR2: SEHNR and FQNEAQ (reference sequence). The CDR3 contains 16 residues. CDR3 DNA sequence: TGTGCCAGCAGCTCCGGGACAGGCTTAGCCAAAAACATTCAGTACTTC. Its translation: CASSSGTGLAKNIQYF.

The V call is TRBV12-3 or TRBV12-4, the J call TRBJ1-1; D is unclear. V lost 1 base, J lost 3 bases, and 6 bases lay in between. The CDR3 is 13 amino acids. The CDR3 coding sequence is TGTGCCAGCAGTTTAGAAGGGCACACTGAAGCTTTCTTT. Translated, it gives CASSLEGHTEAFF.

The CDR3 nucleotides are TGTGCCAGCAGTTTACGGTCACAGGGGCCGGCGAATACCTTC. Its protein is CASSLRSQGPANTF. V usage is TRBV28 and J usage is TRBJ1-2; 7 nucleotides agree with TRBD1. Germline CDR1 reads MDHEN; CDR2 reads SYDVKM. The CDR3 spans 14 residues. The ends lost 2 bases at V and 14 bases at J; junction bases unmatched: 14.

This clone has only one observation. The genes are TRBV27 and TRBJ2-1; 11 bases line up with TRBD2. CDR1 is MNHEY and CDR2 is SMNVEV in the germline V gene (reference sequence). J was trimmed by 5 bases and V by 2 bases; bases with no gene match: 2. The CDR3 consists of 15 residues. CDR3 DNA: TGTGCCAGCAGTTTAGGGACTAGCGGTAACAATGAGCAGTTCTTC. The encoded protein is CASSLGTSGNNEQFF.

V usage is TRBV6-2 or TRBV6-3 and J usage is TRBJ2-1; the D is unclear. This CDR3 comprises 14 residues. Trimming took 2 bases from V and 4 from J, leaving 9 bases between them. CDR1 is MNHEY and CDR2 is SVGEGT in the germline V gene. The CDR3, as DNA: TGTGCCAGCAGTTACCGGACCCCGTACAATGAGCAGTTCTTC. Amino acid sequence: CASSYRTPYNEQFF.

The V and J genes are TRBV6-6 and TRBJ1-5; a weak D match, TRBD1 (6 bases). Between the trimmed V and J ends, which lost 6 bases and 7 bases, there was a span of 10 bases. This CDR3 has 12 residues. CDR1 is MNHNY, CDR2 SVGAGI, per germline (reference sequence). The CDR3 spells CASRLQGQPQHF. CDR3 coding DNA: TGTGCCAGCAGGTTACAGGGACAGCCCCAGCATTTT.

The chain recombines TRBV5-1 with TRBJ2-7, with 8 bases that match TRBD2. CDR3 length: 15 residues. V shed 4 bases, J shed 5 bases, and the junction held 11 bases outside the gene matches. Germline V gives CDR1 SGHRS, CDR2 YFSETQ. This CDR3 reads CASSLLAGRGNEQYF. The CDR3 DNA reads TGCGCCAGCAGCCTCTTAGCGGGAAGGGGGAACGAGCAGTACTTC. The full variable domain, completed using reference TRBV5-1 and TRBJ2-7, is KAGVTQTPRYLIKTRGQQVTLSCSPISGHRSVSWYQQTPGQGLQFLFEYFSETQRNKGNFPGRFSGRQFSNSRSEMNVSTLELGDSALYLCASSLLAGRGNEQYFGPGTRLTVT.

This clone was detected a few times. The chain links TRBV10-2 to TRBJ2-1, with a possible D match to TRBD2 (6 bases). The CDR3 runs 15 residues. Per germline, CDR1 WSHSY and CDR2 SAAADI. Trimming cost V 3 bases and J 7 bases, with 16 bases left between them. CDR3: CASSDSSERGNEQFF. CDR3 DNA sequence: TGCGCCAGCAGTGACTCTAGCGAAAGAGGTAATGAGCAGTTCTTC.